These T cell receptor beta chains were read from a single sample in a study of T cells in Graves' hyperthyroidism and ophthalmopathy. TCRdb reanalysed the multiplex PCR reads using MiXCR and keeps one entry per CDR3 protein. Of roughly 99,000 distinct CDR3 sequences listed, approximately 16% are singletons. The sample comprised blood. Source of these receptors: a woman in her fifties or sixties with Graves' hyperthyroidism. Both conserved end residues are part of each CDR3.

v_call	j_call	cdr3_aa
TRBV5-5	TRBJ1-1	CASSAGLWNTEAFF
TRBV2	TRBJ1-2	CASSEPQGINYGYTF
TRBV11-2	TRBJ2-1	CASSFLIRGDYNEQFF
TRBV20-1	TRBJ1-1	CSARPNRGRTEAFF
TRBV20-1	TRBJ1-2	CSAGGKTEYGYTF
TRBV24-1	TRBJ2-3	CATKGAARDTQYF
TRBV2	TRBJ2-3	CASSEKVGAWSTDTQYF
TRBV3-1	TRBJ2-3	CASSPSGRAVDTQYF
TRBV11-2	TRBJ2-3	CASSFSGSTDTQYF
TRBV5-1	TRBJ2-3	CASSFTSGSGNTQYF
TRBV5-5	TRBJ2-1	CASSPDSQTHNEQFF
TRBV5-1	TRBJ1-1	CASSLAAPNTEAFF
TRBV12-3/TRBV12-4	TRBJ2-3	CASRRTGAFTDTQYF
TRBV19	TRBJ1-5	CASSIGGNQPQHF
TRBV30	TRBJ2-2	CAWSVRGVTGELFF
TRBV20-1	TRBJ2-1	CSATDSGHEQFF
TRBV9	TRBJ2-6	CASSVEAGANVLTF
TRBV3-1	TRBJ2-5	CASSQEVTRETQYF
TRBV2	TRBJ2-3	CASSAGGSSDTQYF
TRBV20-1	TRBJ2-5	CSAGTGKYF
TRBV11-2	TRBJ1-3	CASSRDRTSGNTIYF
TRBV3-1	TRBJ2-7	CASSQGQGNGEQYF
TRBV30	TRBJ2-1	CAWSAGTGGYNEQFF
TRBV7-2	TRBJ2-1	CASSPLEREIYNEQFF
TRBV2	TRBJ2-3	CASTHGGSGKNTQYF
TRBV18	TRBJ2-1	CASSPLGTPPYNEQFF